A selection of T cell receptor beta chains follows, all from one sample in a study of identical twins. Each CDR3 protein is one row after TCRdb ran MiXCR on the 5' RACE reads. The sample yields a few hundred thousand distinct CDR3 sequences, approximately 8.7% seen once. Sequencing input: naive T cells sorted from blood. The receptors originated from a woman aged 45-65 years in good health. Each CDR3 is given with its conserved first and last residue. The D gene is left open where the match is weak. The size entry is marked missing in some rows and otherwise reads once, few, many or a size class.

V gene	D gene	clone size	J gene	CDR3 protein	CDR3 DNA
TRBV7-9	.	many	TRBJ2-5	CASSLASAASETQYF	TGTGCCAGCAGCTTAGCGTCGGCCGCCTCCGAGACCCAGTACTTC
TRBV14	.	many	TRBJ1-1	CASSPGVRNTEAFF	TGTGCCAGCAGCCCAGGGGTTCGGAACACTGAAGCTTTCTTT
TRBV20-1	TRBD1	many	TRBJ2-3	CSVRGGQGATDTQYF	TGCAGTGTCAGGGGAGGACAGGGGGCAACAGATACGCAGTATTTT
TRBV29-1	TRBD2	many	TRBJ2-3	CSVEAPSGIHPDTQYF	TGCAGCGTTGAAGCTCCTAGCGGGATCCATCCAGATACGCAGTATTTT
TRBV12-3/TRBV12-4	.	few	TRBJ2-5	CASRPGTQETQYF	TGTGCCAGCAGACCCGGGACTCAAGAGACCCAGTACTTC
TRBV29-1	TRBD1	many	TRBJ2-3	CSVYLQGITDTQYF	TGCAGCGTCTACCTACAGGGGATCACAGATACGCAGTATTTT
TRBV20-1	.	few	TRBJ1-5	CSAWEVGQPQHF	TGCAGTGCCTGGGAGGTCGGTCAGCCCCAGCATTTT
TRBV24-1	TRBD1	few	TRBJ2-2	CATSDFTGAGGELFF	TGTGCCACCAGTGATTTTACAGGGGCTGGCGGGGAGCTGTTTTTT
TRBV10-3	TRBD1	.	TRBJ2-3	CAISVTPGTAHGADTQYF	TGTGCCATCAGTGTGACCCCCGGGACAGCCCACGGGGCAGATACGCAGTATTTT
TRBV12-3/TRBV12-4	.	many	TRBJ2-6	CATQTGANVLTF	TGTGCCACCCAAACTGGGGCCAACGTCCTGACTTTC
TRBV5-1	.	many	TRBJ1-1	CASSLAGRGPEAFF	TGCGCCAGCAGCTTGGCCGGACGGGGCCCTGAAGCTTTCTTT
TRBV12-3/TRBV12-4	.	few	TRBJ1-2	CASSLQVGYGYTF	TGTGCCAGCAGCTTGCAGGTCGGCTATGGCTACACCTTC
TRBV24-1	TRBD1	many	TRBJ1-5	CATSDSGQGTNQPQHF	TGTGCCACCAGTGATTCAGGACAGGGGACGAATCAGCCCCAGCATTTT
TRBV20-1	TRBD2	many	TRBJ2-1	CSAFRSGRIDNEQFF	TGCAGTGCTTTCCGGAGCGGGAGGATTGACAATGAGCAGTTCTTC
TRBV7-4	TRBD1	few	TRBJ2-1	CASSFGPVLGRDREIEQFF	TGTGCCAGCAGCTTTGGCCCCGTACTTGGCCGGGACAGGGAAATTGAGCAGTTCTTC
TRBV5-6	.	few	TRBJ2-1	CASSSRVHTSYNEQFF	TGTGCCAGCAGCTCGAGAGTACACACCTCCTACAATGAGCAGTTCTTC
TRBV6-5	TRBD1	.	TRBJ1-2	CASSYGTGTGIIGYTF	TGTGCCAGCAGTTACGGAACCGGGACAGGGATTATTGGCTACACCTTC
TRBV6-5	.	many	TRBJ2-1	CASSWYNEQFF	TGTGCCAGCAGTTGGTACAATGAGCAGTTCTTC
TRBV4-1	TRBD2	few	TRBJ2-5	CASSHRTLAGPQETQYF	TGCGCCAGCAGCCATAGAACCCTAGCGGGGCCACAAGAGACCCAGTACTTC
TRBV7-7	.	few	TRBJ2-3	CASSLAEQYTQYF	TGTGCTAGCAGCTTAGCCGAGCAGTATACGCAGTATTTT
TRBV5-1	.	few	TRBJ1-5	CASSLIEDQPQHF	TGCGCCAGCAGCTTGATCGAAGATCAGCCCCAGCATTTT
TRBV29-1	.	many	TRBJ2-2	CSAVSGTPSGGELFF	TGCAGCGCCGTTTCCGGGACTCCCTCAGGCGGGGAGCTGTTTTTT
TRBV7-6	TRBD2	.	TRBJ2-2	CASSQTSGRYTGELFF	TGTGCCAGCAGCCAGACTAGCGGGAGATACACCGGGGAGCTGTTTTTT
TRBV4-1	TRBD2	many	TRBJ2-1	CASSRRLAGGDEQFF	TGCGCCAGCAGCAGGAGACTAGCGGGAGGTGATGAGCAGTTCTTC
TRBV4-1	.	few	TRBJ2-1	CASSHPRGANEQFF	TGCGCCAGCAGCCACCCCCGGGGGGCCAATGAGCAGTTCTTC
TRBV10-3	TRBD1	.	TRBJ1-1	CAISEGTGANTEAFF	TGTGCCATCAGTGAGGGGACAGGGGCGAACACTGAAGCTTTCTTT
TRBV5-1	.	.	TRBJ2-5	CASSYLPPQGNNQETQYF	TGCGCCAGCAGCTACCTGCCGCCCCAGGGGAACAACCAAGAGACCCAGTACTTC
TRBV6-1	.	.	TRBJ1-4	CASSTIQRGEKLFF	TGTGCCAGCAGCACTATTCAAAGGGGTGAAAAACTGTTTTTT
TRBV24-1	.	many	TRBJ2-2	CATSDFARDTGELFF	TGTGCCACCAGTGATTTTGCGCGAGACACCGGGGAGCTGTTTTTT
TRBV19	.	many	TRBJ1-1	CASSIGNTEAFF	TGTGCCAGTAGTATTGGGAACACTGAAGCTTTCTTT
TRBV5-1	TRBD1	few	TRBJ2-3	CASSLAGTGDTDTQYF	TGCGCCAGCAGCTTGGCCGGGACAGGGGACACAGATACGCAGTATTTT
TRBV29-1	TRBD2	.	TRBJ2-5	CSVRRAGAWETQYF	TGCAGCGTTAGGAGGGCGGGAGCGTGGGAGACCCAGTACTTC
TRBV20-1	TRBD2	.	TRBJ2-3	CSARDRYGRRADTQYF	TGCAGTGCTAGAGATCGATACGGGAGGCGAGCAGATACGCAGTATTTT
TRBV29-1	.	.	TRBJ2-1	CSVPSINEQFF	TGCAGCGTGCCGAGCATAAATGAGCAGTTCTTC
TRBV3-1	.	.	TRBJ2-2	CASSHKMSVNRELFF	TGTGCCAGCAGCCACAAGATGTCCGTGAACCGGGAGCTGTTTTTT
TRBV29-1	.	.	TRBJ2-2	CSAGDGPKAGELFF	TGCAGCGCCGGGGATGGTCCCAAGGCCGGGGAGCTGTTTTTT
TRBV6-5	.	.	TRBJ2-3	CASRPTTDFTDTQYF	TGTGCCAGCAGGCCCACGACGGATTTCACAGATACGCAGTATTTT
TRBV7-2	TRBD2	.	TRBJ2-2	CASSLVGGRGVTGELFF	TGTGCCAGCAGCTTAGTGGGCGGGAGAGGGGTCACCGGGGAGCTGTTTTTT
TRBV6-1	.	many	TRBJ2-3	CASSEPPRVGGDTQYF	TGTGCCAGCAGTGAACCCCCGCGGGTGGGAGGAGATACGCAGTATTTT
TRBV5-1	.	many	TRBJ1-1	CASSSGTSNTEAFF	TGCGCCAGCAGCTCCGGGACCTCGAACACTGAAGCTTTCTTT
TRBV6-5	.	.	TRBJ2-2	CASSHGLVATGELFF	TGTGCCAGCAGCCACGGGCTAGTCGCCACCGGGGAGCTGTTTTTT
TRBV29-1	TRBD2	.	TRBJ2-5	CSVEGLAGTDQETQYF	TGCAGCGTTGAGGGACTAGCGGGAACGGACCAAGAGACCCAGTACTTC
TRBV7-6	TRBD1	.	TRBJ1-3	CASSSWDRGVSGNTIYF	TGTGCCAGCAGCTCCTGGGACAGGGGAGTTAGTGGAAACACCATATATTTT
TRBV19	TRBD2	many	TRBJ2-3	CASSKGTSGTDTQYF	TGTGCCAGTAGTAAAGGGACTAGCGGAACAGATACGCAGTATTTT
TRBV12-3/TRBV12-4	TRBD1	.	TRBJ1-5	CASSPTGTGGGNQPQHF	TGTGCCAGCAGCCCTACCGGGACAGGGGGCGGCAATCAGCCCCAGCATTTT